Listed below are T cell receptor beta chains from one sample, sequenced in a study of T cell changes during pregnancy in multiple sclerosis. Repertoires were generated with immunoSEQ multiplex PCR, while TCRdb's copy carries only in-frame clones and drops some. The data show roughly 47,000 clones, under 95% seen once. Source: CD8+ T cells from peripheral blood mononuclear cells, taken before pregnancy. All receptors derive from a female donor with multiple sclerosis, enrolled in a pregnancy study. Each CDR3 is given with its conserved first and last residue. Each record gives: D gene, clone size, J gene, V gene, CDR3 protein, CDR3 DNA. A D gene is named only where the DNA matches it firmly. Only some rows state a clone size, as once, few, many or a class for expanded clones.

D: TRBD1; size: NA; J: TRBJ2-7; V: TRBV7-8; CDR3: CASSLDYRGLGPYEQYF; DNA: TGTGCCAGCAGCTTAGATTACAGGGGGCTCGGACCCTACGAGCAGTACTTC
D: TRBD1; size: NA; J: TRBJ2-5; V: TRBV7-9; CDR3: CASSSLQGILGETQYF; DNA: TGTGCCAGCAGCTCATTACAGGGGATATTGGGAGAGACCCAGTACTTC
D: TRBD2; size: NA; J: TRBJ2-1; V: TRBV7-8; CDR3: CASSRTSGHNEQFF; DNA: TGTGCCAGCAGCCGGACTAGCGGACACAATGAGCAGTTCTTC
D: TRBD2; size: few; J: TRBJ2-1; V: TRBV6-4; CDR3: CASSVAAGAGSDEQFF; DNA: TGTGCCAGCAGTGTGGCAGCGGGAGCAGGTAGCGATGAGCAGTTCTTC
D: NA; size: NA; J: TRBJ2-7; V: TRBV5-4; CDR3: CASSLLGGVYEQYF; DNA: TGTGCCAGCAGCTTGTTGGGCGGGGTTTACGAGCAGTACTTC
D: TRBD1; size: NA; J: TRBJ1-5; V: TRBV30; CDR3: CAWSLTGGLINQPQHF; DNA: TGTGCCTGGAGTCTGACAGGGGGCCTTATCAATCAGCCCCAGCATTTT
D: NA; size: NA; J: TRBJ2-5; V: TRBV5-6; CDR3: CASSLVRETQYF; DNA: TGTGCCAGCAGCTTGGTACGGGAGACCCAGTACTTC
D: TRBD2; size: NA; J: TRBJ2-3; V: TRBV10-3; CDR3: CAISDIRTPPLAGGGWGTDTQYF; DNA: TGTGCCATCAGTGATATCCGTACCCCCCCACTAGCGGGAGGTGGTTGGGGCACAGATACGCAGTATTTT
D: NA; size: NA; J: TRBJ2-7; V: TRBV19; CDR3: CASSAGQHYEQYF; DNA: TGTGCCAGTAGTGCAGGACAGCACTACGAGCAGTACTTC
D: NA; size: once; J: TRBJ2-7; V: TRBV28; CDR3: CASSLRAGIEQYF; DNA: TGTGCCAGCAGTTTACGAGCGGGTATCGAGCAGTACTTC
D: TRBD1; size: NA; J: TRBJ2-3; V: TRBV10-3; CDR3: CALKGDRLTDTQYF; DNA: TGTGCCCTCAAGGGGGACAGGTTAACGGATACGCAGTATTTT
D: TRBD2; size: NA; J: TRBJ2-3; V: TRBV7-9; CDR3: CASSSGLAGALNTQYF; DNA: TGTGCCAGCAGCTCCGGACTAGCGGGAGCTTTAAATACGCAGTATTTT
D: NA; size: NA; J: TRBJ2-2; V: TRBV12-5; CDR3: CASGLFPAGANTGELFF; DNA: TGTGCTAGTGGTTTGTTCCCGGCCGGGGCGAACACCGGGGAGCTGTTTTTT
D: NA; size: NA; J: TRBJ1-1; V: TRBV6-5; CDR3: CASSYPAGLNTEAFF; DNA: TGTGCCAGCAGTTACCCAGCGGGGTTGAACACTGAAGCTTTCTTT
D: TRBD1; size: NA; J: TRBJ1-2; V: TRBV6-5; CDR3: CASSYSPGTGEGYTF; DNA: TGTGCCAGCAGTTACTCGCCCGGGACAGGGGAGGGCTACACCTTC
D: NA; size: NA; J: TRBJ1-3; V: TRBV6-6; CDR3: CASSLALNSGNTIYF; DNA: TGTGCCAGCAGTTTAGCCCTTAACTCTGGAAACACCATATATTTT
D: TRBD1; size: once; J: TRBJ2-7; V: TRBV6-1; CDR3: CASSEDPGTGSYEQYF; DNA: TGTGCCAGCAGTGAGGACCCCGGGACAGGGAGCTACGAGCAGTACTTC
D: TRBD1; size: NA; J: TRBJ1-4; V: TRBV27; CDR3: CASSLLRTGGNYEKLFF; DNA: TGTGCCAGCAGTTTACTCAGGACAGGAGGGAATTATGAAAAACTGTTTTTT
D: TRBD2; size: NA; J: TRBJ2-5; V: TRBV29-1; CDR3: CSVQTSGPQETQYF; DNA: TGCAGCGTGCAAACTAGCGGACCTCAAGAGACCCAGTACTTC
D: NA; size: once; J: TRBJ2-1; V: TRBV25-1; CDR3: CASSGAGPYNEQFF; DNA: TGTGCCAGCAGTGGGGCGGGACCCTACAATGAGCAGTTCTTC
D: TRBD1; size: NA; J: TRBJ1-1; V: TRBV9; CDR3: CASSTGTGGVGTEAFF; DNA: TGTGCCAGCAGTACCGGGACAGGGGGCGTTGGCACTGAAGCTTTCTTT
D: TRBD2; size: NA; J: TRBJ2-5; V: TRBV15; CDR3: CATSRTTSGRGETQYF; DNA: TGTGCCACCAGCAGAACCACTAGCGGGAGAGGAGAGACCCAGTACTTC
D: NA; size: once; J: TRBJ2-7; V: TRBV7-9; CDR3: CASSGQISYEQYF; DNA: TGTGCCAGCAGCGGACAGATTAGCTACGAGCAGTACTTC
D: TRBD1; size: once; J: TRBJ1-2; V: TRBV9; CDR3: CASSFPTGGNYGYTF; DNA: TGTGCCAGCAGCTTTCCAACAGGGGGCAACTATGGCTACACCTTC
D: TRBD2; size: NA; J: TRBJ2-7; V: TRBV28; CDR3: CASTDHYGASGSNHYEQYF; DNA: TGTGCCAGCACCGACCACTATGGGGCTAGCGGGAGCAACCATTACGAGCAGTACTTC
D: NA; size: NA; J: TRBJ2-7; V: TRBV4-1; CDR3: CASSPDWDSSYEQYF; DNA: TGCGCCAGCAGCCCCGACTGGGACTCCTCCTACGAGCAGTACTTC
D: NA; size: NA; J: TRBJ2-1; V: TRBV11-2; CDR3: CASSQKPENEQFF; DNA: TGTGCCAGCAGCCAAAAGCCTGAAAATGAGCAGTTCTTC
D: NA; size: NA; J: TRBJ2-3; V: TRBV11-2; CDR3: CASSLGNRPTDTQYF; DNA: TGTGCCAGCAGCTTAGGTAACAGGCCGACAGATACGCAGTATTTT
D: NA; size: NA; J: TRBJ2-7; V: TRBV6-6; CDR3: CASSFEEAYEQYF; DNA: TGTGCCAGCAGTTTTGAGGAGGCCTACGAGCAGTACTTC